This TCR beta chain was sequenced for a study of CXCR3-negative and CXCR3-positive naive CD8 T cells. Study results and limitations: Researchers reported similar TRBV-TRBJ usage in naive CXCR3-negative and CXCR3-positive cells, though memory differed.

Via 5' RACE with UMI labels, TRB cDNA libraries were prepared. With the 5' RACE reads reprocessed, TCRdb shows one record per CDR3 protein and no DNA. The listing contains some 48,000 distinct CDR3 sequences. Germline lookup yields CDR1 DFQATT and CDR2 SNEGSKA (reference sequence). The CDR3 length is 14 residues. Of note for this clonotype: Its specificity is not known.

The clonotype was recovered from a human donor in good health. Some clones in this sample may be carry-over from other donors' samples. The chain recombines TRBV20-1 with TRBJ1-2; TCRdb outputs TRBD1, but without DNA this stays unchecked. The sample consisted of naive CXCR3- CD8+ T cells from blood. The subset is: CD45RO-CCR7+CD27+CD95- naive CD8+ T cells lacking CXCR3 (TNR3-). CDR3 sequence: CSAIDRVISRGYTF.